The 26 T cell receptor beta chains listed next were all sequenced from one sample in a study of blood T cells in healthy people across ages. A sample-barcoded 5' primer and a J-beta primer mix were used in a second PCR of roughly 6 to 11 cycles. Each CDR3 protein is one row after TCRdb ran MiXCR on the 5' RACE reads. The sample yields about 700,000 distinct CDR3 sequences, roughly 32% seen once. Specimen: blood. The origin of the receptors is a woman older than 75 in good health.

Of note for this clonotype: The junction differs from germline at one of its ends, possibly a read error. This chain joins TRBV7-9 and TRBJ2-7, with D possibly called TRBD1 or TRBD2 (5 bases each). The CDR3 is 18 residues long. Germline-derived CDR1 and CDR2 are SEHNR and FQNEAQ (reference sequence). CDR3 sequence (DNA): TGTGCCAGCAGCTCCTACGAGGGAGCCGGGACGGATTCCTACGGGCAGTACTTC. This encodes CASSSYEGAGTDSYGQYF.

The rearrangement uses TRBV5-6 and TRBJ2-1; 7 bases are a match to TRBD1. The CDR3 length is 14 residues. The V and J ends lost 7 bases and 2 bases, in that order; junction bases with no gene match: 6. Germline lookup yields CDR1 SGHDT and CDR2 YYEEEE. CDR3 in DNA: TGTGCCAGCTGTAAGGGGGCCACCTACAATGAGCAGTTCTTC. This codes for CASCKGATYNEQFF. Full variable domain (missing parts from reference TRBV5-6 and TRBJ2-1): DAGVTQSPTHLIKTRGQQVTLRCSPKSGHDTVSWYQQALGQGPQFIFQYYEEEERQRGNFPDRFSGHQFPNYSSELNVNALLLGDSALYLCASCKGATYNEQFFGPGTRLTVL.

This clonotype appeared a few times. Being one base from a much bigger clone, this may be a read error. V is TRBV5-5 and J is TRBJ2-5; 11 positions match TRBD2. This CDR3 has 20 amino acids. CDR1 and CDR2 from the germline V gene are SGHKS and YYEKEE (reference sequence). V lost 4 bases and J lost 4; bases outside the gene matches: 21. The CDR3 reads CASSLPVSLAGGVVGETQYF. The CDR3, as DNA: TGTGCCAGCAGCCTCCCAGTTAGTCTAGCGGGGGGCGTGGTGGGAGAGACCCAGTACTTC.

In its sample, this clonotype was seen many times. The chain couples TRBV5-1 to TRBJ2-3; 10 nucleotides align to TRBD2. This CDR3 spans 14 amino acids. V lost 7 bases to trimming and J lost 2 bases; unmatched junction nucleotides: 4. Germline values: CDR1 SGHRS, CDR2 YFSETQ. CDR3 sequence (DNA): TGCGCCAGCGCTACTAGCGGGGTCACAGATACGCAGTATTTT. Translated: CASATSGVTDTQYF.

As regards this clonotype: Since a much larger clone is just one base distant, this may be a read error. This chain joins TRBV18 and TRBJ2-7, with TRBD1 matching 11 bases. The trim removed 4 bases at V and 5 bases at J, leaving 10 bases unmatched. Germline V gene lookup returns CDR1 KGHSH and CDR2 LQKENI. CDR3 length equals 16 residues. CDR3 in DNA: TGTGCCAGCTCACGGACTAAGGGACAGGGGGGCCACGAGCAGTACTTC. It translates to CASSRTKGQGGHEQYF. Together with reference TRBV18 and TRBJ2-7, the CDR3 gives the full variable domain: NAGVMQNPRHLVRRRGQEARLRCSPMKGHSHVYWYRQLPEEGLKFMVYLQKENIIDESGMPKERFSAEFPKEGPSILRIQQVVRGDSAAYFCASSRTKGQGGHEQYFGPGTRLTVT.

The CDR3 nucleotides are TGTGCCTATAAGACAGGGAACACTGAAGCTTTCTTT. It translates to CAYKTGNTEAFF. V and J are TRBV30 and TRBJ1-1; weak D call: TRBD1 (6 bases). The ends were cut back, 7 bases at V and 1 base at J, with 10 bases in the middle. Germline loops: CDR1 GTSNPN, CDR2 SVGIG (reference sequence). There are 12 residues in the CDR3.

Ten or more counts support this clonotype. J is TRBJ1-1 and V is TRBV30, with no clear D. Trimming stripped 4 bases from V and 9 bases from J, with 12 bases between. Germline V gives CDR1 GTSNPN, CDR2 SVGIG (reference sequence). This CDR3 region has 11 residues. CDR3 in DNA: TGTGCCTGGACCTACGGGTCCCAAGCTTTCTTT. Encoded protein: CAWTYGSQAFF. Filled out from reference TRBV30 and TRBJ1-1, the complete variable domain reads SQTIHQWPATLVQPVGSPLSLECTVEGTSNPNLYWYRQAAGRGLQLLFYSVGIGQISSEVPQNLSASRPQDRQFILSSKKLLLSDSGFYLCAWTYGSQAFFGQGTRLTVV.

Points on this clonotype: A clone one base away is much larger, so this may be a read error. This sequence joins TRBV30 and TRBJ1-2; maybe TRBD1 (6 bases). Germline CDR1 reads GTSNPN; CDR2 reads SVGIG (reference sequence). This CDR3 is built from 15 residues. The CDR3 spells CAWSVLRGASGGYIF. CDR3 coding DNA: TGTGCCTGGAGTGTACTCCGGGGGGCGTCGGGCGGCTACATCTTC.

This clonotype was counted many times. The gene calls are TRBV20-1 and TRBJ2-5; D ambiguous. The CDR3 is 12 amino acids. Germline CDR1 and CDR2: DFQATT and SNEGSKA (reference sequence). V dropped 6 bases and J dropped 3 bases, with 11 bases sitting between them. CDR3 DNA: TGCAGTGCGAGTTACTTGGAAGAGACCCAGTACTTC. Encoded protein: CSASYLEETQYF.

The genes are TRBV7-3 and TRBJ2-3; D is perhaps TRBD1 or TRBD2 (5 bases each). This CDR3 spans 15 amino acids. V was shortened by 5 bases and J by 1 base, with 13 bases between the two germline ends. CDR1 is SGHTA and CDR2 is FQGTGA in the germline V gene. The CDR3 loop reads CASSQAGAGTDTQYF. The CDR3 bases are TGTGCCAGCAGCCAAGCCGGGGCCGGCACAGATACGCAGTATTTT.

The chain employs TRBV20-1 and TRBJ2-7; D not certain. This CDR3 is 14 amino acids long. Germline CDR1 and CDR2: DFQATT and SNEGSKA (reference sequence). Between the trimmed V and J ends, which lost 0 bases and 3 bases, there was a span of 12 bases. CDR3 residues: CSARDNSKGYEQYF. The CDR3 coding sequence is TGCAGTGCTAGAGATAATAGCAAGGGCTACGAGCAGTACTTC.

This clonotype was counted at least ten times. This sequence joins TRBV7-6 and TRBJ2-3, with D possibly being TRBD1 or TRBD2 (6 bases each). The germline CDR1 and CDR2 sequences are SGHVS and FNYEAQ. The CDR3 extends over 15 amino acids. V was shortened by 1 base and J by 5 bases, with 13 bases between the two germline ends. CDR3 residues: CASSLGGGREDTQYF. The CDR3 DNA reads as TGTGCCAGCAGCTTAGGAGGGGGGCGGGAAGATACGCAGTATTTT.

This clonotype was seen only a few times. This clone may be a read error of a much larger clone one base away. The chain uses TRBV5-1 and TRBJ2-3; weak D call: TRBD1 (6 bases). The V end was cut by 3 bases, the J end by 4 bases, with 12 bases between. CDR3 length: 14 residues. Germline lookup yields CDR1 SGHRS and CDR2 YFSETQ. The CDR3 sequence: CASSWAPGADTQYF. CDR3 DNA sequence: TGCGCCAGCAGCTGGGCCCCAGGGGCAGATACGCAGTATTTT.

With respect to this clonotype: The germline gene is not matched at one end of the junction; a read error may be the cause. The chain has TRBV6-5 and TRBJ1-5; the D gene is possibly TRBD1 (6 bases). This CDR3 has 14 residues. CDR1 and CDR2 from the germline V gene are MNHEY and SVGAGI. CDR3 bases: TGTGCCAGCAGCGGAGGACAGAGCAGTCAGCCCCAGCATTTT. This codes for CASSGGQSSQPQHF.

At least ten counts were recorded for this clonotype. The chain couples TRBV12-3 or TRBV12-4 to TRBJ1-5; D is perhaps TRBD1 (5 bases). Trimming removed 2 bases from V and 0 bases from J, with 8 bases in between. This CDR3 has 15 residues. CDR3 DNA sequence: TGTGCCAGCAGTTTACGGGGGAATAGCAATCAGCCCCAGCATTTT. Translated: CASSLRGNSNQPQHF.

A note on this clonotype: Possible read error: a much larger clone is one base away. The rearrangement joins TRBV7-3 to TRBJ2-1; D ambiguous. The J call is in doubt because the DNA end fits TRBJ2-7 better. The CDR3 spans 12 residues. The germline V gene encodes CDR1 SGHTA and CDR2 FQGTGA. Here the CDR3 reads CASSLDNNEQYF. The CDR3 coding sequence is TGTGCCAGCAGCTTAGATAACAATGAGCAGTACTTC.

A few counts support this clonotype. V usage is TRBV2 and J usage is TRBJ2-5, with D perhaps TRBD2 (6 bases). This CDR3 comprises 14 residues. The germline V and J ends were trimmed by 5 bases and 4 bases, with 14 bases remaining between them. Germline V gene sequence: CDR1 SNHLY, CDR2 FYNNEI. The CDR3 sequence: CASSKGLSTETQYF. The CDR3 nucleotides read TGTGCCAGCAGTAAGGGACTTAGTACAGAGACCCAGTACTTC. The whole variable domain, filled in from reference TRBV2 and TRBJ2-5, reads EPEVTQTPSHQVTQMGQEVILRCVPISNHLYFYWYRQILGQKVEFLVSFYNNEISEKSEIFDDQFSVERPDGSNFTLKIRSTKLEDSAMYFCASSKGLSTETQYFGPGTRLLVL.

This clonotype was counted only a few times. The V gene is TRBV18, the J gene TRBJ2-1, with D perhaps matching TRBD1 (5 bases). The J call is doubtful: the DNA matches TRBJ2-7 better. CDR1 is KGHSH and CDR2 is LQKENI in the germline V gene. This CDR3 is 15 amino acids long. CDR3 residues: CASSPNRFSYNEQYF. For the CDR3, the DNA is TGTGCCAGCTCACCGAACAGGTTCTCCTACAATGAGCAGTACTTC.

For the CDR3, the DNA is TGTGCCAGCAGGGGGCTAGATGGTCAGCCCCAGCATTTT. Residues: CASRGLDGQPQHF. V is TRBV6-2 or TRBV6-3 and J is TRBJ1-5; the D gene is possibly TRBD1 (5 bases). The CDR3 is 13 residues long. The V gene lost 6 bases and the J gene lost 6 bases, with 12 bases spanning the gap. The germline gives CDR1 MNHEY, CDR2 SVGEGT.

This rearrangement joins TRBV12-3 or TRBV12-4 to TRBJ2-7, with D uncertain. This CDR3 has 14 amino acids. V was trimmed by 2 bases and J by 4 bases, leaving 12 bases between them. DNA for the CDR3: TGTGCCAGCAGTTTAATCCCTCATTTGTACGAGCAGTACTTC. This sequence encodes CASSLIPHLYEQYF.

Details on this clonotype: The junction shows a germline mismatch at one end, possibly a read error. The rearrangement uses TRBV6-1 and TRBJ1-4; TRBD1 matches at 9 bases. Per germline, CDR1 MNHNS and CDR2 SASEGT. There are 14 residues in the CDR3. In DNA form, the CDR3 reads TGTGCCAGCAGTGAAGGGGACAGGGAGGAAAAACGGTTTTTT. It yields the protein CASSEGDREEKRFF.

This clonotype was seen ten or more times. CDR3 nucleotides: TGTGCCAGCAGTTTAATCGGGATCGGTGAGCAGTTCTTC. Translation: CASSLIGIGEQFF. The rearrangement uses TRBV28 and TRBJ2-1; possible D gene TRBD2, 5 bases. Germline V lookup: CDR1 MDHEN, CDR2 SYDVKM. CDR3 length equals 13 residues. The V and J ends lost 2 bases and 9 bases respectively, with 11 bases between them.

This clonotype was found a few times. The chain links TRBV6-5 to TRBJ1-1, with TRBD1 matching over 7 bases. Germline trimming cut 6 bases from V and 8 bases from J; bases unmatched to any gene: 12. CDR1 is MNHEY, CDR2 SVGAGI, per germline. The length of the CDR3 is 14 residues. The CDR3 sequence is CASRATGSTTEAFF. CDR3 DNA: TGTGCCAGCAGGGCGACAGGGTCAACTACCGAAGCTTTCTTT.

CDR3: CASSEVQAFF. CDR3 nucleotide sequence: TGTGCCAGCAGTGAAGTACAAGCTTTCTTT. This rearrangement joins TRBV6-1 to TRBJ1-1; D is unclear. The CDR3 runs to 10 residues. V lost 1 base to trimming and J lost 9 bases, with 3 bases between them. Germline CDR1 reads MNHNS; CDR2 reads SASEGT.

This clonotype was seen a handful of times. The chain employs TRBV25-1 and TRBJ1-1; D not resolved. Germline assignment: CDR1 MGHDK and CDR2 SYGVNS. V was trimmed by 4 bases and J by 8 bases, leaving 14 bases between them. The CDR3 runs 13 residues. CDR3 amino acids: CASSAYSVQEAFF. The CDR3 region has the DNA TGTGCCAGCAGTGCTTACAGTGTCCAAGAAGCTTTCTTT.

V is TRBV30 and J is TRBJ2-3; perhaps TRBD2 as D (5 bases). Germline V gene lookup returns CDR1 GTSNPN and CDR2 SVGIG (reference sequence). The CDR3 has 14 residues. V lost 1 base and J 6 bases, leaving 14 bases between the germline ends. In nucleotides, the CDR3 is TGTGCCTGGAGTGCTCAACTAGTCGGGGATACGCAGTATTTT. Amino acids: CAWSAQLVGDTQYF. Together with reference TRBV30 and TRBJ2-3, the CDR3 gives the full variable domain: SQTIHQWPATLVQPVGSPLSLECTVEGTSNPNLYWYRQAAGRGLQLLFYSVGIGQISSEVPQNLSASRPQDRQFILSSKKLLLSDSGFYLCAWSAQLVGDTQYFGPGTRLTVL.